The source of this T cell receptor (beta chain) is a study of blood T cell repertoires in COVID-19. Only one count was recorded for this clone. Only in-frame clones appear in the TCRdb table, and some are missing; sequencing was by immunoSEQ multiplex PCR. The data show fewer than 350,000 clones, roughly 90% seen once. The TCR comes from a woman aged 30 to 39 who had been exposed to COVID-19. Sequencing input: PBMCs or T cells enriched from blood (not recorded which).

As DNA, the CDR3 is TGCGCCAGCAGCCTAACCGGGAAGAGCTCTGGAAACACCATATATTTT. It translates to CASSLTGKSSGNTIYF. V and J are TRBV5-1 and TRBJ1-3; D ambiguous. Trimming cost V 4 bases and J 0 bases, with 14 bases left between them. The CDR3 covers 16 residues. The germline V gene has CDR1 SGHRS and CDR2 YFSETQ.